Included here is one TCR beta chain sequence, with context. Its antigen is not identified. These data belong to a study of T cell responses to AZD1222 COVID-19 vaccine. Study-wide points: Sampled repertoires all dated from after the peak T cell response. After two AZD1222 doses, spike-specific TCR breadth and depth rose versus day 0.

Germline values: CDR1 LNHDA, CDR2 SQIVND (reference sequence). The CDR3 totals 14 residues. The V gene lost 6 bases and the J gene lost 6 bases, with 14 bases spanning the gap. Assay: immunoSEQ multiplex PCR; the TCRdb copy retains only in-frame clones and omits some. The sample has 100,000 or so clones, more than 75% seen once. The material sequenced was peripheral blood, taken on day 0 of AZD1222 vaccination. The receptor was derived from an adult in good health. The chain has TRBV19 and TRBJ1-4; weak D call: TRBD1 (6 bases). The CDR3 DNA follows: TGTGCCAGTAGCTCAGGACAGAACCATGAAAAACTGTTTTTT. Amino acids: CASSSGQNHEKLFF.